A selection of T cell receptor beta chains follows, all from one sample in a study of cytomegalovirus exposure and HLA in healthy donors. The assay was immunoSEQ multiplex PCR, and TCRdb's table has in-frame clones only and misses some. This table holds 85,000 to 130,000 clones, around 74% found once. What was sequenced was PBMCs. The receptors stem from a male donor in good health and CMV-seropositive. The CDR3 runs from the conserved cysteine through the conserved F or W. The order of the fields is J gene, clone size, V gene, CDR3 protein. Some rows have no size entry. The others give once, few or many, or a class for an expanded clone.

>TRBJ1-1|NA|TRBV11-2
CASSPTQGQGNTEAFF
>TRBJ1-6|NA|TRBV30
CAWDRANSPLHF
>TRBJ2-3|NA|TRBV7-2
CASSLARISTDTQYF
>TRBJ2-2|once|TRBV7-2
CASSSRVDGGGNTGELFF
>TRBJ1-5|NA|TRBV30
CAWRDRGNQPQHF
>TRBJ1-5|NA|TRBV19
CASTRDRDQPQHF
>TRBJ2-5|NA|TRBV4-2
CASSLQRDFQETQYF
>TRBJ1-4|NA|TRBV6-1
CASIQTGTGDEKLFF
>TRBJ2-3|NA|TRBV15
CATSSNWRGGTDTQYF
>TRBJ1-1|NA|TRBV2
CASSQGRTGSPLF
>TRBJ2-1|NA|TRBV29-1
CSPARGNEQFF
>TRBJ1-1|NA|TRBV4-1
CASSQDPGRTGVNTEAFF
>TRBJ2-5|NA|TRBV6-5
CASSSQGGQETQYF
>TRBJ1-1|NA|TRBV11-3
CASSLGGTGETEAFF
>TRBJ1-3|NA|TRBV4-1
CASSQDHRGSGNTIYF
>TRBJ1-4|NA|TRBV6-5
CASSRRAGDEKLFF
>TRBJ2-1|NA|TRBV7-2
CASSLGAYEQFF
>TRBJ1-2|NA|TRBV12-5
CASGLVRGGGSYGYTF
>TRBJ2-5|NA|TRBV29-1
CSGATGGLETQYF
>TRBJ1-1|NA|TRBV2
CATGQPNTEAFF
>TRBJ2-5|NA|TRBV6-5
CASIPRRGGAQYF
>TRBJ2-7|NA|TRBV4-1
CASSNPQGKTYEQYF
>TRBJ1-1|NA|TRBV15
CATSREARNWNTEAFF
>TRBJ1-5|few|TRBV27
CASIPTGNSNQPQHF
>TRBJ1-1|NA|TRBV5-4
CASSLDRVGVMNTEAFF
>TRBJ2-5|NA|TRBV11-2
CASSLASAGVGETQYF
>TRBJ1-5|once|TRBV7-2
CASSLEDFHNQPQHF
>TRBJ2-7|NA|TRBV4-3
CASSQGRGPYEQYF
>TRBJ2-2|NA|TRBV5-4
CASSSGTQITGELFF
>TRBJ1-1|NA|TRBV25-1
CARYTGLGFF
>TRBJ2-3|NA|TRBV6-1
CASREIAGAGGTQYF
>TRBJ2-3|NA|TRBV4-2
CASSPLSGGEGTQYF
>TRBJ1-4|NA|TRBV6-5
CATKGAGEKLFF